The T cell receptor beta chain described here comes from a study of beta chain features in type 1 diabetes. In the study overall: The number of sorted cells examined across all samples was 107,917,701.

The study reverse transcribed the entire isolated RNA, so it sequenced expressed TCRB transcripts. Profiled with immunoSEQ multiplex PCR; TCRdb holds only in-frame clones, not every one. This sample has hundreds of thousands of clones, with 30% found just once. Per the germline V gene, CDR1 is MDHEN and CDR2 is SYDVKM. This CDR3 is built from 15 residues. Trimming removed 5 bases from V and 3 bases from J, with 15 bases in between. The sequence derives from a man aged 18 to 30 in good health. The material sequenced was naive CD4+ T cells from blood. The chain employs TRBV28 and TRBJ2-3, with D possibly TRBD1 on 5 matching bases. For the CDR3, the DNA is TGTGCCAGCAGTGGATGGGGCGCATCGACAGATACGCAGTATTTT. Translated: CASSGWGASTDTQYF.